This entry concerns a single TCR beta chain. No antigen is known for it. In the sorted-subset replicate PCRs, 150 to 200 ng DNA, 25,000 to 30,000 T cell genomes, was used. TCRdb keeps only in-frame clones here, not all; method: immunoSEQ multiplex PCR. The sample records about 1,800,000 clones, roughly 94% being singletons. The sample belongs to a study of shared clonotypes between healthy human individuals. Whole-study results and caveats: Rarefaction exposed incomplete sorted-subset sequencing despite large depth. Shared clonotypes: 4.5% to 6% naive CD4, around 3.7% naive CD8, less than 2.5% memory CD4, under 0.5% memory CD8.

This CDR3 is built from 18 residues. The V and J ends lost 0 bases and 14 bases respectively, with 31 bases between them. Germline values: CDR1 MGHRA, CDR2 YSYEKL. Naive CD8 cells comprised CD45RO-negative, CCR7-positively selected cells, excluding terminally differentiated effector memory CD45RA+ cells. There were only Caucasian adults among the donors, and all lived in Nashville, Tennessee. What was sequenced was naive CD8+ T cells sorted from blood. J is TRBJ1-1 and V is TRBV4-1; D possibly corresponds to TRBD1 (6 bases). This clonotype was sampled from a man in his late teens or twenties in good health. This CDR3 is CASSQEGKRGPALEGGFF. CDR3 DNA sequence: TGCGCCAGCAGCCAAGAGGGGAAGCGGGGGCCAGCTCTCGAGGGAGGGTTCTTT.